The 25 T cell receptor beta chains given below trace back to one sample, sequenced in a study of technical replicates of blood from a few donors. Here immunoSEQ multiplex PCR was the method, and the copy in TCRdb shows in-frame clones only, minus some. The sample yields some 67,000 clones, roughly 98% seen once. Sequencing was carried out using T cells isolated from PBMCs. Source of these receptors: a human donor in good health.

The V gene is TRBV2, the J gene TRBJ1-5; 9 bases match TRBD1. Trimming at V came to 6 bases and at J to 8 bases, leaving 5 bases not matched to a gene. The CDR3 is 13 amino acids. Germline V gives CDR1 SNHLY, CDR2 FYNNEI. CDR3 in DNA: TGTGCCAGCAGGCAACAGGGGGCTGAGCCCCAGCATTTT. The encoded protein is CASRQQGAEPQHF.

V usage is TRBV6-1 and J usage is TRBJ2-7; TRBD2 is a possible D gene (5 bases). Deletions cut 6 bases from V and 2 bases from J, with 14 bases between. The CDR3 covers 14 residues. Germline CDR1 reads MNHNS; CDR2 reads SASEGT. CDR3 DNA sequence: TGTGCCAGCAGGGGCGGGTACCCAACCTACGAGCAGTACTTC. Translation: CASRGGYPTYEQYF.

This rearrangement joins TRBV4-1 to TRBJ1-3; maybe TRBD1 (5 bases). V lost 4 bases and J lost 4, with 20 bases in between. Germline V gene data show CDR1 as MGHRA and CDR2 as YSYEKL. The CDR3 has 17 residues. The CDR3 region has the DNA TGCGCCAGCAGCCCCCAATCGGCGGCAGGGTGGGGAAACACCATATATTTT. The encoded protein is CASSPQSAAGWGNTIYF.

The CDR3 protein is CASSEAGGETQYF. The CDR3 region has the DNA TGTGCCAGCAGTGAAGCGGGAGGGGAGACCCAGTACTTC. J is TRBJ2-5 and V is TRBV25-1, with 9 bases matching TRBD2. V was pared by 2 bases and J by 5 bases, with 0 bases of the junction left unmatched. The CDR3 covers 13 residues. From germline, CDR1 is MGHDK and CDR2 SYGVNS.

This chain connects TRBV6-1 to TRBJ1-6, with D maybe TRBD1 (6 bases). The germline V gene has CDR1 MNHNS and CDR2 SASEGT. The CDR3 loop spans 15 amino acids. Between the trimmed V and J ends, which lost 5 bases and 8 bases, there was a span of 16 bases. CDR3: CASSPKQGSHSPLHF. DNA of the CDR3: TGTGCCAGCAGTCCTAAACAGGGTAGTCATTCACCCCTCCACTTT.

This sequence joins TRBV7-9 and TRBJ1-2; D unclear. CDR3 length: 11 residues. Trimming took off 5 bases at V and 7 bases at J, with 8 bases between the two ends. Germline V gene sequence: CDR1 SEHNR, CDR2 FQNEAQ (reference sequence). Here the CDR3 DNA reads TGTGCCAGCAGCCAAGCGGCTGGCTACACCTTC. Its translation is CASSQAAGYTF. Full variable domain (outside the CDR3, taken from reference TRBV7-9 and TRBJ1-2): DTGVSQNPRHKITKRGQNVTFRCDPISEHNRLYWYRQTLGQGPEFLTYFQNEAQLEKSRLLSDRFSAERPKGSFSTLEIQRTEQGDSAMYLCASSQAAGYTFGSGTRLTVV.

V and J are TRBV5-1 and TRBJ2-1; 8 bases line up with TRBD2. Germline trimming cut 4 bases from V and 1 base from J; bases unmatched to any gene: 4. This CDR3 has 15 residues. Germline CDR1 and CDR2: SGHRS and YFSETQ. The CDR3 DNA is TGCGCCAGCAGCCAAGGACTAGCTTCCTACAATGAGCAGTTCTTC. Translation gives CASSQGLASYNEQFF.

The chain uses TRBV28 and TRBJ2-3; D remains ambiguous. The CDR3 runs to 12 residues. Germline loops: CDR1 MDHEN, CDR2 SYDVKM. The V end lost 2 bases, the J end lost 9 bases, and 9 bases lay between the germline ends. CDR3 residues: CASSLRSYTQYF. In nucleotides, the CDR3 is TGTGCCAGCAGTTTAAGGAGTTACACGCAGTATTTT.

Only one count was recorded for this clone. This rearrangement joins TRBV5-1 to TRBJ2-1; TRBD2 aligns across 13 bases. The CDR3 contains 15 residues. Germline-derived CDR1 and CDR2 are SGHRS and YFSETQ. Trimming took 4 bases from V and 7 from J; bases not matched to a gene: 5. The CDR3 spells CASSVLAGGPNEQFF. The DNA of the CDR3 is TGCGCCAGCAGCGTACTAGCGGGGGGGCCTAATGAGCAGTTCTTC.

V gene TRBV5-1 combines with J gene TRBJ1-2, with 11 bases fitting TRBD1. This CDR3 is 15 amino acids long. The V segment lost 5 bases and the J segment 6 bases; nucleotides outside the gene matches: 9. Germline V gene data show CDR1 as SGHRS and CDR2 as YFSETQ. This CDR3 reads CASRLTGTGGHGYTF. The CDR3 DNA follows: TGCGCCAGCAGACTGACCGGGACAGGGGGGCATGGCTACACCTTC.

The chain recombines TRBV5-1 with TRBJ2-1; TRBD1 matches at 12 bases. The CDR3 totals 15 residues. J gave up 6 bases and V 4 bases, and 5 bases lay outside the gene matches. From germline, CDR1 is SGHRS and CDR2 YFSETQ. Here the CDR3 DNA reads TGCGCCAGCAGCCCCGGGACAGGGGGCCTCAATGAGCAGTTCTTC. This codes for CASSPGTGGLNEQFF. Full variable domain (outside the CDR3, taken from reference TRBV5-1 and TRBJ2-1): KAGVTQTPRYLIKTRGQQVTLSCSPISGHRSVSWYQQTPGQGLQFLFEYFSETQRNKGNFPGRFSGRQFSNSRSEMNVSTLELGDSALYLCASSPGTGGLNEQFFGPGTRLTVL.

J is TRBJ2-7 and V is TRBV5-4, with D tentatively TRBD1 (6 bases). Trimming cost V 0 bases and J 1 base, with 14 bases left between them. CDR1 and CDR2 (germline): SGHNT, YYREEE (reference sequence). This CDR3 region has 16 residues. The CDR3 spells CASSLAGATGSYEQYF. The CDR3 DNA sequence: TGTGCCAGCAGCTTGGCGGGCGCTACAGGGTCCTACGAGCAGTACTTC.

V gene TRBV28 combines with J gene TRBJ2-7, with D possibly TRBD2 on 6 matching bases. This CDR3 contains 13 residues. Between the trimmed V and J ends, which lost 5 bases and 2 bases, there was a span of 10 bases. Per germline, CDR1 MDHEN and CDR2 SYDVKM. CDR3 protein: CASSPRTTYEQYF. DNA for the CDR3: TGTGCCAGCAGTCCCCGGACTACCTACGAGCAGTACTTC.

The gene calls are TRBV13 and TRBJ1-4, with 7 bases aligning to TRBD1. The CDR3 is 14 amino acids. V was clipped by 4 bases and J by 5 bases; unmatched bases: 4. The V gene's germline CDR1 is PRHDT and CDR2 FYEKMQ (reference sequence). CDR3 nucleotides: TGTGCCAGCAGCTCGGGACAGTTGAATGAAAAACTGTTTTTT. This codes for CASSSGQLNEKLFF.

V usage is TRBV27 and J usage is TRBJ2-7; D remains ambiguous. CDR1 MNHEY and CDR2 SMNVEV come from the germline V gene (reference sequence). V was cut by 5 bases and J by 5 bases, with 13 bases left in between. This CDR3 region has 13 residues. In DNA, the CDR3 is TGTGCCAGCAGTCTCCTGCCGTCGGACGAGCAGTACTTC. Protein: CASSLLPSDEQYF.

The genes are TRBV5-5 and TRBJ1-1; D is unclear. CDR1 is SGHKS and CDR2 is YYEKEE in the germline V gene (reference sequence). Trimming shortened V by 0 bases and J by 2 bases, and 8 bases separated the two germline ends. The CDR3 is 14 residues long. Here the CDR3 DNA reads TGTGCCAGCAGCTTGGTGACACAAAACACTGAAGCTTTCTTT. It encodes CASSLVTQNTEAFF.

The genes are TRBV7-9 and TRBJ1-4; D remains ambiguous. Germline V gives CDR1 SEHNR, CDR2 FQNEAQ (reference sequence). V was cut by 1 base and J by 8 bases, with 17 bases left in between. The CDR3 extends over 16 amino acids. The CDR3 nucleotides read TGTGCCAGCAGCTTAGTATCGTCACAGTTCCAAGAAAAACTGTTTTTT. Amino acid sequence: CASSLVSSQFQEKLFF.

This sequence joins TRBV29-1 and TRBJ1-1; D might be TRBD1 (6 bases). V was trimmed by 6 bases and J by 6 bases, leaving 14 bases between them. The CDR3 extends over 12 amino acids. Germline V gene data show CDR1 as SQVTM and CDR2 as ANQGSEA. The CDR3 nucleotides are TGCAGCGTGAGGACAGCTGATTCTGAAGCTTTCTTT. Protein product: CSVRTADSEAFF.

This rearrangement joins TRBV11-3 to TRBJ2-2; no reliable D call. Germline lookup yields CDR1 SGHNT and CDR2 YENEEA. This CDR3 has 13 amino acids. V was shortened by 3 bases and J by 3 bases, with 5 bases between the two germline ends. CDR3 sequence: CASSLRYTGELFF. The CDR3 nucleotides read TGTGCCAGCAGCTTGAGGTACACCGGGGAGCTGTTTTTT.

V and J are TRBV5-1 and TRBJ1-1, with D maybe TRBD1 (6 bases). The V end lost 6 bases, the J end lost 7 bases, and 28 bases lay between the germline ends. This CDR3 comprises 17 residues. Germline V gene lookup returns CDR1 SGHRS and CDR2 YFSETQ. In nucleotides, the CDR3 is TGCGCCAGCAACTGGGTTCCCTTTATACAGGGTGGGATTGAAGCTTTCTTT. Encoded protein: CASNWVPFIQGGIEAFF.

This clone was detected once. The CDR3 DNA reads as TGTGCCAGCAGCTTAGGCTGGGGAGGGATCTCTGGAAACACCATATATTTT. It encodes CASSLGWGGISGNTIYF. The rearrangement links TRBV7-6 to TRBJ1-3; no clear D gene. The germline V and J ends were trimmed by 1 base and 0 bases, with 13 bases remaining between them. The CDR3 contains 17 residues. In germline, CDR1 is SGHVS, CDR2 FNYEAQ.

This sequence joins TRBV25-1 and TRBJ2-3; TRBD2 aligns across 8 bases. This CDR3 spans 13 amino acids. CDR1 is MGHDK, CDR2 SYGVNS, per germline. After removal of 10 bases from V and 1 base from J, the junction contained 4 bases not matched to a gene. CDR3 in amino acids: CAIRREGTDTQYF. In DNA form, the CDR3 reads TGTGCCATCAGGCGGGAGGGCACAGATACGCAGTATTTT.

The rearrangement joins TRBV6-6 to TRBJ1-1, with 7 bases fitting TRBD1. J lost 2 bases, V lost 7 bases, and 13 bases had no gene match. This CDR3 region has 16 residues. Germline values: CDR1 MNHNY, CDR2 SVGAGI (reference sequence). CDR3 sequence: CASTTFGQDYNTEAFF. Here the CDR3 DNA reads TGTGCCAGCACCACATTCGGACAGGACTATAACACTGAAGCTTTCTTT.

The gene calls are TRBV5-1 and TRBJ2-5; tentatively, D is TRBD2 (7 bases). V was clipped by 1 base and J by 5 bases, with 21 bases between them. Per germline, CDR1 SGHRS and CDR2 YFSETQ. This CDR3 has 17 residues. The CDR3 loop reads CASSLFQGRGIGETQYF. Here the CDR3 DNA reads TGCGCCAGCAGCTTGTTCCAGGGGAGGGGAATCGGGGAGACCCAGTACTTC.

CDR3 in amino acids: CATSREPNYNEQFF. The CDR3 coding sequence is TGTGCCACCAGCAGAGAACCTAACTACAATGAGCAGTTCTTC. The J gene is TRBJ2-1, the V gene TRBV15; D uncertain. Germline V CDR1 and CDR2: LNHNV, YYDKDF (reference sequence). The V and J ends lost 0 bases and 3 bases respectively, with 6 bases between them. The CDR3 covers 14 residues. Complete variable domain (other parts from reference TRBV15 and TRBJ2-1): DAMVIQNPRYQVTQFGKPVTLSCSQTLNHNVMYWYQQKSSQAPKLLFHYYDKDFNNEADTPDNFQSRRPNTSFCFLDIRSPGLGDTAMYLCATSREPNYNEQFFGPGTRLTVL.